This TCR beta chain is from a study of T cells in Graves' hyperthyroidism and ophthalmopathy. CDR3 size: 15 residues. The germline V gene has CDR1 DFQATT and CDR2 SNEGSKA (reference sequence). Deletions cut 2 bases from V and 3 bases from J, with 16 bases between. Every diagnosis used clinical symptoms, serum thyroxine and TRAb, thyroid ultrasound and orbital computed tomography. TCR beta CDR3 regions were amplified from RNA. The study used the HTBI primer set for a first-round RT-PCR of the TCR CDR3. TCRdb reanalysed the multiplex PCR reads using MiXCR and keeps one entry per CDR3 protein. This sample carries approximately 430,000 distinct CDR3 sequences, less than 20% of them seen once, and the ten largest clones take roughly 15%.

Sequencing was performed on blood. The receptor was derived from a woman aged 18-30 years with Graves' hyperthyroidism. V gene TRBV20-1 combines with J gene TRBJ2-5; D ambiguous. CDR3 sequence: CSARSVKTPKETQYF. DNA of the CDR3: TGCAGTGCTAGATCCGTAAAAACCCCCAAAGAGACCCAGTACTTC.